What follows are 10 T cell receptor beta chains derived from one specimen sequenced in a study of cytomegalovirus exposure and HLA in healthy donors (dated by TCRdb to the late 2010s). Receptors were amplified or captured by the immunoSEQ multiplex PCR assay. The multiplex PCR relied on a mix of 60 forward primers for TCR Vbeta segments and 13 reverse primers for TCR Jbeta segments. The source is immuneACCESS, and TCRdb retained only in-frame sequences with V and J called. Part of the clones is not carried over; for the studies checked, unresolved V genes explain less than half of this, and the remainder is unexplained. The sample records about 160,000 clones, approximately 79% of which are singletons. Of the sample, about 0.93% falls within the top ten clones. The sequenced sample consisted of PBMCs. These receptors originate from a woman aged 45-59 years in good health and CMV-seropositive.

This clone was counted a few times. This rearrangement joins TRBV7-9 to TRBJ2-7; a possible D gene is TRBD2 (6 bases). V dropped 1 base and J dropped 6 bases, with 10 bases sitting between them. CDR1 and CDR2 from the germline V gene are SEHNR and FQNEAQ (reference sequence). The CDR3 has 13 amino acids. CDR3 DNA sequence: TGTGCCAGCAGCTTAGTTGGGGGGAGCGAGCAGTACTTC. Its protein is CASSLVGGSEQYF. The full variable domain, its missing parts supplied by reference TRBV7-9 and TRBJ2-7, is DTGVSQNPRHKITKRGQNVTFRCDPISEHNRLYWYRQTLGQGPEFLTYFQNEAQLEKSRLLSDRFSAERPKGSFSTLEIQRTEQGDSAMYLCASSLVGGSEQYFGPGTRLTVT.

This rearrangement joins TRBV10-1 to TRBJ2-7; TRBD1 might be the D (5 bases). Germline loops: CDR1 WNHNN, CDR2 SYGVQD (reference sequence). V lost 4 bases, J lost 6 bases, and 7 bases lay in between. CDR3 length equals 11 residues. The CDR3 reads CASSAGREQYF. The CDR3 nucleotides are TGCGCCAGCAGTGCAGGGCGCGAGCAGTACTTC.

V gene TRBV4-1 combines with J gene TRBJ2-1; tentatively, D is TRBD2 (5 bases). Germline V gene data show CDR1 as MGHRA and CDR2 as YSYEKL. Trimming took 2 bases from V and 9 from J, leaving 23 bases between them. This CDR3 is 17 amino acids long. The CDR3 DNA sequence: TGCGCCAGCAGCCAACCCTTGGCATATAGGACTCTGGGTGAGCAGTTCTTC. As protein: CASSQPLAYRTLGEQFF.

The V and J genes are TRBV27 and TRBJ2-7, with 12 bases lining up with TRBD1. The ends lost 6 bases at V and 6 bases at J; junction bases unmatched: 9. The CDR3 totals 15 residues. CDR1 and CDR2 (germline): MNHEY, SMNVEV (reference sequence). Written as DNA, the CDR3 is TGTGCCAGCAGGGGGGTGGGGACAGGGGGCTTCGAGCAGTACTTC. It yields the protein CASRGVGTGGFEQYF.

The CDR3 nucleotides read TGTGCCAGCAGCCCCTCCCCCTACGAGCAGTACTTC. This translates into CASSPSPYEQYF. V gene TRBV27 combines with J gene TRBJ2-7, with D uncertain. The CDR3 runs to 12 residues. From germline, CDR1 is MNHEY and CDR2 SMNVEV (reference sequence). V lost 6 bases and J lost 2, with 8 bases in between.

This clone was seen just once. The chain employs TRBV10-1 and TRBJ2-1; 9 bases agree with TRBD2. Germline CDR1 is WNHNN and CDR2 is SYGVQD (reference sequence). V shed 6 bases and J 7 bases; nucleotides not matched to a gene: 7. The CDR3 is 14 residues long. Here the CDR3 DNA reads TGCGCCAGCAGCCTCGGACTAGCGTGGAATGAGCAGTTCTTC. It translates to CASSLGLAWNEQFF.

This chain joins TRBV15 and TRBJ2-1; 9 bases agree with TRBD2. CDR3 length: 18 amino acids. Germline V gene data show CDR1 as LNHNV and CDR2 as YYDKDF (reference sequence). V was pared by 0 bases and J by 2 bases, with 8 bases of the junction left unmatched. CDR3 residues: CATSRENSGSGTYNEQFF. The CDR3 DNA reads TGTGCCACCAGCAGAGAAAATAGCGGGAGTGGGACCTACAATGAGCAGTTCTTC.

This clone was picked up a small number of times. Given the absence of the conserved phenylalanine or tryptophan at the CDR3 end, a read error is likely. This rearrangement joins TRBV4-3 to TRBJ2-3; D is unresolved. CDR1 is LGHNA, CDR2 YSLEER, per germline. The CDR3 runs to 15 residues. Between the trimmed V and J ends, which lost 0 bases and 3 bases, there was a span of 10 bases. The CDR3 here is CASSQERAATDTQYV. The CDR3 DNA follows: TGCGCCAGCAGCCAAGAACGGGCGGCGACAGATACGCAGTATGTT.

This chain joins TRBV18 and TRBJ1-4; weak D call: TRBD1 (5 bases). Germline V gene data show CDR1 as KGHSH and CDR2 as LQKENI. There are 13 residues in the CDR3. Trimming shortened V by 0 bases and J by 8 bases, and 7 bases separated the two germline ends. This CDR3 reads CASSPPDKEKLFF. The CDR3 coding sequence is TGTGCCAGCTCACCACCGGACAAAGAAAAACTGTTTTTT.

The chain has TRBV2 and TRBJ2-3; D is perhaps TRBD2 (6 bases). Germline lookup yields CDR1 SNHLY and CDR2 FYNNEI. V gave up 6 bases and J gave up 0 bases, with 16 bases separating them. The CDR3 sequence is 16 residues long. CDR3 protein: CASRMPGEPSTDTQYF. In DNA, the CDR3 is TGTGCCAGCAGGATGCCGGGGGAACCTAGCACAGATACGCAGTATTTT.